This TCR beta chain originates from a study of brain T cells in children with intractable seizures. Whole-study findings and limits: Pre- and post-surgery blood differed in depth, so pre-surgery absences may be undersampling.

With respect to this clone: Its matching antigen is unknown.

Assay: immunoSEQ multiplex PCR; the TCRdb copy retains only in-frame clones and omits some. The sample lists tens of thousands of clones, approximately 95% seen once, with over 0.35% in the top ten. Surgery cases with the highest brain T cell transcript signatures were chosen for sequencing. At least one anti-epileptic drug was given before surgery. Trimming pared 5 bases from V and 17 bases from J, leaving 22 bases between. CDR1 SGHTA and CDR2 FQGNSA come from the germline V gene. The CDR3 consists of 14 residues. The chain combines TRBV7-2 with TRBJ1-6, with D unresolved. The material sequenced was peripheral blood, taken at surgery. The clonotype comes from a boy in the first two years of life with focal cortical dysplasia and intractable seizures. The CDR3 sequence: CASSDLPALGQIHF. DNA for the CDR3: TGTGCCAGCAGCGACCTACCAGCTTTGGGCCAGATCCACTTT.